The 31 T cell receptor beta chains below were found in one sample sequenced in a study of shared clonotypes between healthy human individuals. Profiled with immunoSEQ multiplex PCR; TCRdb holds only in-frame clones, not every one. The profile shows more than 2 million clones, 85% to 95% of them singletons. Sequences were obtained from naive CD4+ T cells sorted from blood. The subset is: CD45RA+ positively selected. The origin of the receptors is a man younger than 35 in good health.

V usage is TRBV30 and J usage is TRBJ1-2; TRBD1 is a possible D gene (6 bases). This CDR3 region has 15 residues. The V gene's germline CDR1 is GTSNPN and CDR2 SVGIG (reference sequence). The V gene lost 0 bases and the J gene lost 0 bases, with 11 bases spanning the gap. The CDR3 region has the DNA TGTGCCTGGAGTGTTAGGCAGGGGCCTAACTATGGCTACACCTTC. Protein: CAWSVRQGPNYGYTF.

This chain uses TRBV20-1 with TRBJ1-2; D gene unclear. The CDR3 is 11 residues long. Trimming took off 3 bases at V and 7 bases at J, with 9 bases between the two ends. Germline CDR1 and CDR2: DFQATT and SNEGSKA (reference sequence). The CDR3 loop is CSARRVTGYTF. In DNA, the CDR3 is TGCAGTGCTAGGAGGGTTACTGGCTACACCTTC.

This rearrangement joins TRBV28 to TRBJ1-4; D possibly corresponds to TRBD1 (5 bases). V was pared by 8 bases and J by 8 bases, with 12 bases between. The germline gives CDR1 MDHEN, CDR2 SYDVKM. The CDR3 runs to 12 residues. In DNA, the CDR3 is TGTGCCAGCGGACGGGGCTTAGAAAAACTGTTTTTT. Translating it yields CASGRGLEKLFF.

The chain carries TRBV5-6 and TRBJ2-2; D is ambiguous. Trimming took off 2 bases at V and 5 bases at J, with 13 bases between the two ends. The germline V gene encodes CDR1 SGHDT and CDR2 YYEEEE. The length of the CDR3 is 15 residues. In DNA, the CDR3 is TGTGCCAGCAGCTTTGGCTCAATTGGGACCGGGGAGCTGTTTTTT. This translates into CASSFGSIGTGELFF.

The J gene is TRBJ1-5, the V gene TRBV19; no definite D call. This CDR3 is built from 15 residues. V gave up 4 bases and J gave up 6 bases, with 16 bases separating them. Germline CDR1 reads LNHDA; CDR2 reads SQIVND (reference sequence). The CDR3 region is CASSTGVGLAQPQHF. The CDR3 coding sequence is TGTGCCAGTAGTACGGGAGTGGGGTTAGCTCAGCCCCAGCATTTT.

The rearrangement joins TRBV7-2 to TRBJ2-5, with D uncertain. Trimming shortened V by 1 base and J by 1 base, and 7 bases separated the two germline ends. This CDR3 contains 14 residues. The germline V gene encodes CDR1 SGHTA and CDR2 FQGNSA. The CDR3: CASSLDPTQETQYF. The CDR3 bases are TGTGCCAGCAGCTTAGACCCGACCCAAGAGACCCAGTACTTC.

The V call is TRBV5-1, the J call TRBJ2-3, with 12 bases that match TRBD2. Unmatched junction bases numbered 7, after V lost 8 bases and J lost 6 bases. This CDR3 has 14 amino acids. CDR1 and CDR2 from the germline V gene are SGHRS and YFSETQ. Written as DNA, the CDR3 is TGCGCCAGAAGACTAGCGGGGGCACGGGATACGCAGTATTTT. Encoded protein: CARRLAGARDTQYF.

CDR3 in amino acids: CASSFGGHSGNTIYF. The CDR3 DNA follows: TGTGCCAGCAGCTTCGGGGGCCACTCTGGAAACACCATATATTTT. The chain carries TRBV11-2 and TRBJ1-3, with D possibly being TRBD1 (6 bases). This CDR3 has 15 residues. CDR1 and CDR2 from the germline V gene are SGHAT and FQNNGV. Deletions cut 3 bases from V and 0 bases from J, with 9 bases between.

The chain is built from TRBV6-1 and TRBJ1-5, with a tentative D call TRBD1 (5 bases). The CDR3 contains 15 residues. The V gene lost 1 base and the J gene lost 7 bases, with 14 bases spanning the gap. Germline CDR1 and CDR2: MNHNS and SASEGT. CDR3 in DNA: TGTGCCAGCAGTGAAGTTGGGGGGTCACAACAGCCCCAGCATTTT. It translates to CASSEVGGSQQPQHF.

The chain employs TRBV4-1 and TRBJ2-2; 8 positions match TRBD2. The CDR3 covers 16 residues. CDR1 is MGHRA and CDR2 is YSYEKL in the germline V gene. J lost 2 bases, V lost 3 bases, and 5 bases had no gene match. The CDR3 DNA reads TGCGCCAGCAGCCAGGTAGCGGGGCTTAACACCGGGGAGCTGTTTTTT. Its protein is CASSQVAGLNTGELFF.

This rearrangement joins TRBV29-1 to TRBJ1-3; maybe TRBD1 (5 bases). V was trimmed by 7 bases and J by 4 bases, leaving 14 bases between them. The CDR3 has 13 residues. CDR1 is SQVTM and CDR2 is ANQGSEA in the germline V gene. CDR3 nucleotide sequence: TGCAGCGCGAAGGGACCCGAAGGAAACACCATATATTTT. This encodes CSAKGPEGNTIYF. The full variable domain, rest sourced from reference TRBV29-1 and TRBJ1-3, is SAVISQKPSRDICQRGTSLTIQCQVDSQVTMMFWYRQQPGQSLTLIATANQGSEATYESGFVIDKFPISRPNLTFSTLTVSNMSPEDSSIYLCSAKGPEGNTIYFGEGSWLTVV.

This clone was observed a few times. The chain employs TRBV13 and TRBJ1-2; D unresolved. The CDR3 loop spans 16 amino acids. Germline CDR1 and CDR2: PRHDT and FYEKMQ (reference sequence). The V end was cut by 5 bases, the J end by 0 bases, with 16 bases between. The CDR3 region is CASSRFASVSNYGYTF. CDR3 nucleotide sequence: TGTGCCAGCAGCCGATTTGCATCGGTCTCTAACTATGGCTACACCTTC.

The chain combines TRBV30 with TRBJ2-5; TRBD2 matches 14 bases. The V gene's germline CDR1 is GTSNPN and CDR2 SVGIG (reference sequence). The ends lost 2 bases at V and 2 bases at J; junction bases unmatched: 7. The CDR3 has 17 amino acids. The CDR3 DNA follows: TGTGCCTGGAGTTCCTCCCGGACTAGCGGGGGGCAAGAGACCCAGTACTTC. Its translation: CAWSSSRTSGGQETQYF.

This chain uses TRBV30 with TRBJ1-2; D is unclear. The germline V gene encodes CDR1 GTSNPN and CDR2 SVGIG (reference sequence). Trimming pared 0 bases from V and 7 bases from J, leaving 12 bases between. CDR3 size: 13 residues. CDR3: CAWSVSAAGGYTF. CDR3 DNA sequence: TGTGCCTGGAGTGTTAGTGCGGCAGGTGGCTACACCTTC.

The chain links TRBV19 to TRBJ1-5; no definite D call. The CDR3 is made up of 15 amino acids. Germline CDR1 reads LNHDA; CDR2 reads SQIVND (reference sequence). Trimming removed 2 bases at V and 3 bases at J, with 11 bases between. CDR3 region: CASSIWAEPNQPQHF. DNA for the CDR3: TGTGCCAGTAGTATATGGGCAGAACCCAATCAGCCCCAGCATTTT.

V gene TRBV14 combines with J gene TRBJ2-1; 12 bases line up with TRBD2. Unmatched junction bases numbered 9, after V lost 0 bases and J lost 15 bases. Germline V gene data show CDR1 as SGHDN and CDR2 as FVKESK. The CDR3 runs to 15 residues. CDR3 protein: CASSQDLPSGRDWFF. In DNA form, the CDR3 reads TGTGCCAGCAGCCAAGATTTGCCTAGCGGGAGGGATTGGTTCTTC.

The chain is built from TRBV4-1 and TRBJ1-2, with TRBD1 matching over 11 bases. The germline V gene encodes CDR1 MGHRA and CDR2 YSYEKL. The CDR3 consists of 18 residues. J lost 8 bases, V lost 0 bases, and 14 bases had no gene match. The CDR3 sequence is CASSQEPPWGTGGVGYTF. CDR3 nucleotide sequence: TGCGCCAGCAGCCAAGAACCCCCATGGGGGACAGGGGGTGTGGGCTACACCTTC.

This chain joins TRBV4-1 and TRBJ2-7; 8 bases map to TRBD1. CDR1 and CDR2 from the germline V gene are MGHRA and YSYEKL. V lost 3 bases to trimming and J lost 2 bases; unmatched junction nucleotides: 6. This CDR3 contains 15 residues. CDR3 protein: CASSQQDRETYEQYF. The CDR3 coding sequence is TGCGCCAGCAGCCAGCAGGACAGGGAAACCTACGAGCAGTACTTC.

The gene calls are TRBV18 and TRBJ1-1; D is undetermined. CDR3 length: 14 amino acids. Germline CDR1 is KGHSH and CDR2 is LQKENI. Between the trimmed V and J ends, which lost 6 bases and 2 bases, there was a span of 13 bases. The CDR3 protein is CASSLPTTNTEAFF. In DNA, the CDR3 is TGTGCCAGCTCCCTCCCTACGACTAACACTGAAGCTTTCTTT.

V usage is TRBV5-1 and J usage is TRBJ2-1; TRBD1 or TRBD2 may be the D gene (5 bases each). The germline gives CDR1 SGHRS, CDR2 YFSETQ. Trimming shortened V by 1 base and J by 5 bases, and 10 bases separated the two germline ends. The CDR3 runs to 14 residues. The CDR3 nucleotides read TGCGCCAGCAGCTTGTGGGGACCGAACAATGAGCAGTTCTTC. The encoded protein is CASSLWGPNNEQFF.

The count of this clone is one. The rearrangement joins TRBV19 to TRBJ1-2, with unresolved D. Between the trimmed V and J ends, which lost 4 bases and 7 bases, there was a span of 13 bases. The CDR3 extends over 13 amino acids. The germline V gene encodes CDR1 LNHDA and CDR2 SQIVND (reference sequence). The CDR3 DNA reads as TGTGCCAGTAGTAAAGGAGACGGACGTGGCTACACCTTC. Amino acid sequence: CASSKGDGRGYTF.

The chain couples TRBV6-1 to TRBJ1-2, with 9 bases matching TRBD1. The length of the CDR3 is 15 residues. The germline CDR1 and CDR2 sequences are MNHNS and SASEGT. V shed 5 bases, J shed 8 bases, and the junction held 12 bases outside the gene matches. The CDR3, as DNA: TGTGCCAGCAGTTCACAACCGGACAGGGGAAGAGGCTACACCTTC. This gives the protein CASSSQPDRGRGYTF.

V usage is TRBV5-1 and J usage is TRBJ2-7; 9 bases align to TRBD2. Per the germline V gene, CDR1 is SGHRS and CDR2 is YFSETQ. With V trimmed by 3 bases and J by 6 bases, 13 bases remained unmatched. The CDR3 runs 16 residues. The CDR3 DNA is TGCGCCAGCAGCTCAACTTATGGCGGGGGGGCCCCCGAGCAGTACTTC. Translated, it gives CASSSTYGGGAPEQYF.

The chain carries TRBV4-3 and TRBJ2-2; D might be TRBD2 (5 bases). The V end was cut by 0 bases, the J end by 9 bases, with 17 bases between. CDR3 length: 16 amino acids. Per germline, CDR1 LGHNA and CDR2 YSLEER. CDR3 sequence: CASSQDHRTLARELFF. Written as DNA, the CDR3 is TGCGCCAGCAGCCAAGATCACCGGACTCTCGCCAGGGAGCTGTTTTTT.

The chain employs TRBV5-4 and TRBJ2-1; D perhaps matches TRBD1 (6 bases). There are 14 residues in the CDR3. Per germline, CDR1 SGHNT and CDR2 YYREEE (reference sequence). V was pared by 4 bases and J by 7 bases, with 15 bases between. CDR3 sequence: CASSPRAGENEQFF. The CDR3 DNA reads TGTGCCAGCAGCCCTAGGGCAGGGGAGAATGAGCAGTTCTTC.

The CDR3 reads CASSFKASGNTEAFF. CDR3 DNA: TGCGCCAGCAGCTTCAAGGCCAGTGGGAACACTGAAGCTTTCTTT. The chain couples TRBV5-1 to TRBJ1-1, with D unclear. The CDR3 runs to 15 residues. V was cut by 2 bases and J by 1 base, with 12 bases left in between. Germline CDR1 and CDR2: SGHRS and YFSETQ.

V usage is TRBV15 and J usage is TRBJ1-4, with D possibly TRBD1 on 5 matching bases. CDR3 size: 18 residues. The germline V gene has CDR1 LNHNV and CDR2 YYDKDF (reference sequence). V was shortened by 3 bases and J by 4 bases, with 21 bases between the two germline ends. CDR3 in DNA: TGTGCCACCAGCAGTACTTGGGTCGACAGCGAGATTAATGAAAAACTGTTTTTT. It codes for CATSSTWVDSEINEKLFF.

The CDR3 region has the DNA TGTGCCAGCAGGGGAGACAGGGGGCGAGACTATGGCTACACCTTC. It codes for CASRGDRGRDYGYTF. This sequence joins TRBV6-5 and TRBJ1-2; 10 nucleotides align to TRBD1. The V segment lost 6 bases and the J segment 3 bases; nucleotides outside the gene matches: 7. The CDR3 covers 15 residues. CDR1 and CDR2 (germline): MNHEY, SVGAGI.

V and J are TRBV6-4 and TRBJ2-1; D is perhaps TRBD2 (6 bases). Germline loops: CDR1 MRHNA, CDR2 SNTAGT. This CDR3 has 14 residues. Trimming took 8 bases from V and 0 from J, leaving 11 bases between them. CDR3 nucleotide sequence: TGTGCCAGCCGACTAGGGCCCTCCTACAATGAGCAGTTCTTC. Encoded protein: CASRLGPSYNEQFF.

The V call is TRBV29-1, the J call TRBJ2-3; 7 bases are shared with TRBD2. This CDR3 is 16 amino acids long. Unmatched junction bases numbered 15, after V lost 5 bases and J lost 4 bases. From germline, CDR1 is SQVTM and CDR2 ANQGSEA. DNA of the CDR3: TGCAGCGTTCCTCGGACTAGTCTTTTTCTGTCAGATACGCAGTATTTT. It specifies CSVPRTSLFLSDTQYF.

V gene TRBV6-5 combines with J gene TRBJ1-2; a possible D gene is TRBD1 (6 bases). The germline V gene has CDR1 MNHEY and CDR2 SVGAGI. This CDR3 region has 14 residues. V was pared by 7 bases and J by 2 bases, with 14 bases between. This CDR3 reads CASTMDRPNYGYTF. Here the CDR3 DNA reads TGTGCCAGCACTATGGACAGACCCAACTATGGCTACACCTTC.